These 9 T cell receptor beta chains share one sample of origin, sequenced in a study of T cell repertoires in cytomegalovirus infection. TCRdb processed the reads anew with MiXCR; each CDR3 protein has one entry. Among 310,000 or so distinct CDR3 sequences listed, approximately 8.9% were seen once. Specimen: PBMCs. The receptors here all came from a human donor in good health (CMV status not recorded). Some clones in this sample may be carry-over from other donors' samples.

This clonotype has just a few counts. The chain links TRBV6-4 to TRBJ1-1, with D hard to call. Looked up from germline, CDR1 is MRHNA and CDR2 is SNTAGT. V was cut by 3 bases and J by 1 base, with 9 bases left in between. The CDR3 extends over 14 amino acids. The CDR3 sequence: CASSDGLGNTEAFF. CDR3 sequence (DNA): TGTGCCAGCAGTGATGGGTTAGGGAACACTGAAGCTTTCTTT.

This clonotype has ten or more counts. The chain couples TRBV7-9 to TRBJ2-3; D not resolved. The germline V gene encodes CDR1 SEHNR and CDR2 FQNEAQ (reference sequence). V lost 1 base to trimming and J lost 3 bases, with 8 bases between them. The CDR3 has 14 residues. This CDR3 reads CASSLVDPTDTQYF. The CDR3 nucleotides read TGTGCCAGCAGCTTAGTGGACCCGACAGATACGCAGTATTTT.

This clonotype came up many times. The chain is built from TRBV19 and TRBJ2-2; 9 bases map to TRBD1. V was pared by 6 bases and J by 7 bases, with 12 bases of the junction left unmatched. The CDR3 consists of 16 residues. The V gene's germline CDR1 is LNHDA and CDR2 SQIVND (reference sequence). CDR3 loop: CASRNTGTGLGGELFF. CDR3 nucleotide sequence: TGTGCCAGTAGGAATACCGGGACAGGGTTGGGCGGGGAGCTGTTTTTT.

CDR3 nucleotides: TGTGCCAGCAGTCCGAGTCCTCGCGAGCAGTACGTC. Translation: CASSPSPREQYV. J is TRBJ2-7 and V is TRBV6-2 or TRBV6-3, with D unresolved. Trimming pared 5 bases from V and 6 bases from J, leaving 11 bases between. The germline gives CDR1 MNHEY, CDR2 SVGEGT. The CDR3 is made up of 12 amino acids.

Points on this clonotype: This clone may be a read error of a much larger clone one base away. CDR3: CASSQAGTNQPLHF. The CDR3 nucleotides are TGCGCCAGCAGCCAAGCTGGCACCAATCAGCCCCTGCATTTT. V usage is TRBV4-3 and J usage is TRBJ1-5; D unresolved. The germline V gene encodes CDR1 LGHNA and CDR2 YSLEER. The CDR3 consists of 14 residues.

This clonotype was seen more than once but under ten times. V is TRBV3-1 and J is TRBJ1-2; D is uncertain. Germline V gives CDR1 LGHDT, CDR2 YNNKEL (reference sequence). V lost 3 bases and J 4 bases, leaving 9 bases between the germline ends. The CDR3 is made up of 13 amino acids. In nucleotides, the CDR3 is TGTGCCAGCAGCCAGACGGCCCTCTATGGCTACACCTTC. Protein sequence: CASSQTALYGYTF.

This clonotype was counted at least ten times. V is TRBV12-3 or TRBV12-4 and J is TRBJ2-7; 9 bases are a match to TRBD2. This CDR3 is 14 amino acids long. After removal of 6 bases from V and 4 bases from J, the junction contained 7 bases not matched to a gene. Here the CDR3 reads CASRRASGTYEQYF. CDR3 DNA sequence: TGTGCCAGCAGGCGAGCTAGCGGGACTTACGAGCAGTACTTC.

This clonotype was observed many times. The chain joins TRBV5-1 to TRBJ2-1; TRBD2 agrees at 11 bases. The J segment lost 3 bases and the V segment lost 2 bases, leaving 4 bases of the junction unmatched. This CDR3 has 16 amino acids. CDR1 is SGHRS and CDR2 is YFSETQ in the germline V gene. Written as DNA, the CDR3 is TGCGCCAGCAGCTTAATAGCGGGGGGGGACTACAATGAGCAGTTCTTC. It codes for CASSLIAGGDYNEQFF.

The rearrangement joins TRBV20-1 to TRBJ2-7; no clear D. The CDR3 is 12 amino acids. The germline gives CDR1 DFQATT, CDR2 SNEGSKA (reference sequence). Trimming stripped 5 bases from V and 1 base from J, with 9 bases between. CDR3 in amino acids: CSAADGSYEQYV. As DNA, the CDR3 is TGCAGTGCTGCGGACGGATCCTACGAGCAGTACGTC.